These 22 T cell receptor beta chains came from one sample sequenced in a study of cytomegalovirus exposure and HLA in healthy donors. PCR employed 60 Vbeta and 13 Jbeta primers. Profiling relied on immunoSEQ multiplex PCR, and the TCRdb table lists in-frame clones only, not all of them. The repertoire holds about 160,000 clones, roughly 80% seen once, with around 4.1% in the top ten. Source material: PBMCs. These receptors came from a man aged 50 to 60 in good health and CMV-seropositive.

The chain has TRBV19 and TRBJ1-5; D gene uncertain. Per the germline V gene, CDR1 is LNHDA and CDR2 is SQIVND (reference sequence). CDR3 length: 13 amino acids. Trimming removed 5 bases at V and 5 bases at J, with 10 bases between. CDR3 in DNA: TGTGCCAGTAGTTTTTTCGGGGATCAGCCCCAGCATTTT. Protein product: CASSFFGDQPQHF.

This chain links TRBV28 with TRBJ2-7; D is perhaps TRBD1 (5 bases). Trimming took 7 bases from V and 6 from J, leaving 22 bases between them. Looked up from germline, CDR1 is MDHEN and CDR2 is SYDVKM. CDR3 length: 15 residues. The CDR3 sequence: CASIPSIGASVEQYF. CDR3 sequence (DNA): TGTGCCAGCATCCCGAGCATAGGGGCATCGGTCGAGCAGTACTTC.

A single count supports this clone. V gene TRBV30 combines with J gene TRBJ2-5, with TRBD1 matching over 12 bases. Germline V gene sequence: CDR1 GTSNPN, CDR2 SVGIG (reference sequence). The V and J ends lost 2 bases and 6 bases, in that order; junction bases with no gene match: 10. CDR3 length: 16 residues. CDR3 residues: CAWSLAGTGGPKTQYF. Written as DNA, the CDR3 is TGTGCCTGGAGTCTGGCCGGGACAGGGGGCCCAAAGACCCAGTACTTC.

This clone was seen once. The V and J genes are TRBV2 and TRBJ1-5; 9 bases map to TRBD1. CDR3 length: 15 residues. J gave up 4 bases and V 3 bases, and 4 bases lay outside the gene matches. Germline V CDR1 and CDR2: SNHLY, FYNNEI. CDR3 amino acids: CASSEDRGWNQPQHF. The CDR3, as DNA: TGTGCCAGCAGTGAGGACAGGGGTTGGAATCAGCCCCAGCATTTT.

In its sample, this clone was seen once. This chain joins TRBV9 and TRBJ2-7, with TRBD2 matching over 14 bases. V was clipped by 0 bases and J by 6 bases; unmatched bases: 2. Germline loops: CDR1 SGDLS, CDR2 YYNGEE. CDR3 length equals 15 residues. CDR3 nucleotides: TGTGCCAGCAGCGTAGAGGGACTAGCGGGAGCCGAGCAGTACTTC. Translation gives CASSVEGLAGAEQYF.

The chain uses TRBV9 and TRBJ2-6; 7 nucleotides match TRBD1. J lost 4 bases, V lost 1 base, and 8 bases had no gene match. The germline gives CDR1 SGDLS, CDR2 YYNGEE. The CDR3 totals 17 residues. In nucleotides, the CDR3 is TGTGCCAGCAGCGTACTAGGGGGCGCTTCAGGGGCCAACGTCCTGACTTTC. Protein product: CASSVLGGASGANVLTF.

The CDR3 DNA is TGCGCCAGCAGCTTGGGTACTATTAAGGATACGCAGTATTTT. Protein: CASSLGTIKDTQYF. The chain couples TRBV5-1 to TRBJ2-3; D is ambiguous. The V gene lost 0 bases and the J gene lost 6 bases, with 11 bases spanning the gap. The CDR3 has 14 residues. CDR1 SGHRS and CDR2 YFSETQ come from the germline V gene.

The chain has TRBV7-8 and TRBJ2-1; 9 bases match TRBD2. The germline CDR1 and CDR2 sequences are SGHVS and FQNEAQ. This CDR3 spans 17 amino acids. V was clipped by 1 base and J by 8 bases; unmatched bases: 12. The CDR3 sequence is CASSLVGGLAIFDEQFF. The CDR3 DNA reads as TGTGCCAGCAGCTTAGTAGGCGGACTAGCGATTTTCGATGAGCAGTTCTTC.

The chain recombines TRBV10-3 with TRBJ1-1; TRBD1 might be the D (6 bases). Trimming took 2 bases from V and 11 from J, leaving 15 bases between them. The CDR3 is 13 amino acids. CDR1 is ENHRY and CDR2 is SYGVKD in the germline V gene. The CDR3 DNA reads TGTGCCATCAGTGAGGAGCAGCAGGGGTTGGCTTTCTTT. This gives the protein CAISEEQQGLAFF.

The chain links TRBV19 to TRBJ2-7; D is possibly TRBD1 (5 bases). The germline CDR1 and CDR2 sequences are LNHDA and SQIVND (reference sequence). The CDR3 runs 14 residues. The V end was cut by 2 bases, the J end by 2 bases, with 10 bases between. This CDR3 is CASSITDRTYEQYF. The DNA of the CDR3 is TGTGCCAGTAGTATAACCGACAGAACCTACGAGCAGTACTTC.

The CDR3 loop reads CASSFGRSGANVLTF. The CDR3 DNA reads TGCGCCAGCAGCTTTGGGAGATCTGGGGCCAACGTCCTGACTTTC. The chain links TRBV5-1 to TRBJ2-6, with D tentatively TRBD2 (5 bases). V lost 2 bases and J 1 base, leaving 7 bases between the germline ends. The CDR3 is 15 residues long. The germline V gene encodes CDR1 SGHRS and CDR2 YFSETQ.

This chain uses TRBV19 with TRBJ2-5; D possibly corresponds to TRBD1 (6 bases). With the DNA end fitting TRBJ2-7 better, the J assignment may be wrong. Germline-derived CDR1 and CDR2 are LNHDA and SQIVND (reference sequence). The CDR3 length is 15 residues. Here the CDR3 DNA reads TGTGCCACCTCACAGCGGACAGACCCTCTCTACGAGCAGTACTTC. Its translation: CATSQRTDPLYEQYF.

The chain employs TRBV5-1 and TRBJ1-2; TRBD1 might be the D (6 bases). The CDR3 extends over 13 amino acids. V lost 4 bases, J lost 4 bases, and 11 bases lay in between. Germline CDR1 reads SGHRS; CDR2 reads YFSETQ. The CDR3: CASSPDSGYGYTF. In DNA form, the CDR3 reads TGCGCCAGCAGCCCGGACAGCGGCTATGGCTACACCTTC. The complete variable domain, with remaining parts taken from reference TRBV5-1 and TRBJ1-2, reads KAGVTQTPRYLIKTRGQQVTLSCSPISGHRSVSWYQQTPGQGLQFLFEYFSETQRNKGNFPGRFSGRQFSNSRSEMNVSTLELGDSALYLCASSPDSGYGYTFGSGTRLTVV.

The chain carries TRBV6-5 and TRBJ2-7; 7 positions match TRBD2. V was pared by 5 bases and J by 4 bases, with 8 bases of the junction left unmatched. This CDR3 is built from 14 residues. The germline gives CDR1 MNHEY, CDR2 SVGAGI. Here the CDR3 DNA reads TGTGCCAGCAGTGGGACTACCGGCTCGTACGAGCAGTACTTC. Amino acids: CASSGTTGSYEQYF.

This chain joins TRBV28 and TRBJ2-1; TRBD2 agrees at 12 bases. J lost 7 bases, V lost 2 bases, and 15 bases had no gene match. This CDR3 has 19 amino acids. Germline CDR1 reads MDHEN; CDR2 reads SYDVKM. The CDR3 sequence: CASSLMEILRLAGVNEQFF. As DNA, the CDR3 is TGTGCCAGCAGTTTAATGGAGATTTTAAGACTAGCGGGAGTAAATGAGCAGTTCTTC.

The rearrangement links TRBV9 to TRBJ1-4; TRBD1 matches at 7 bases. Per the germline V gene, CDR1 is SGDLS and CDR2 is YYNGEE. The CDR3 is made up of 15 amino acids. V gave up 4 bases and J gave up 0 bases; unmatched junction bases: 3. CDR3 amino acids: CASSQGQATNEKLFF. CDR3 DNA sequence: TGTGCCAGCAGCCAAGGACAGGCAACTAATGAAAAACTGTTTTTT. Full variable domain (remainder filled in from reference TRBV9 and TRBJ1-4): DSGVTQTPKHLITATGQRVTLRCSPRSGDLSVYWYQQSLDQGLQFLIQYYNGEERAKGNILERFSAQQFPDLHSELNLSSLELGDSALYFCASSQGQATNEKLFFGSGTQLSVL.

The V gene is TRBV5-1, the J gene TRBJ1-1; D might be TRBD1 (6 bases). Trimming took 1 base from V and 5 from J, leaving 12 bases between them. CDR3 length equals 14 residues. CDR1 and CDR2 from the germline V gene are SGHRS and YFSETQ. CDR3 nucleotide sequence: TGCGCCAGCAGCTTGAAACAGGGCAAGACTGAAGCTTTCTTT. It is translated as CASSLKQGKTEAFF.

The rearrangement links TRBV7-9 to TRBJ2-1; a possible D gene is TRBD1 (6 bases). Germline-derived CDR1 and CDR2 are SEHNR and FQNEAQ (reference sequence). The CDR3 is made up of 13 amino acids. Trimming removed 7 bases at V and 7 bases at J, with 14 bases between. In DNA form, the CDR3 reads TGTGCCAGCAAGGCAGGGGATCAGAATGAGCAGTTCTTC. Amino acid sequence: CASKAGDQNEQFF.

The J gene is TRBJ2-2, the V gene TRBV6-5; TRBD2 is a possible D gene (5 bases). Deletions cut 6 bases from V and 7 bases from J, with 15 bases between. CDR3 length: 14 amino acids. Per the germline V gene, CDR1 is MNHEY and CDR2 is SVGAGI. The CDR3 here is CASSRALEGGELFF. The DNA for the CDR3 is TGTGCCAGCAGCCGAGCGTTAGAGGGCGGGGAGCTGTTTTTT.

The CDR3 protein is CASSLRQGAMDEQYF. In nucleotides, the CDR3 is TGTGCCAGCAGTCTACGACAGGGGGCAATGGACGAGCAGTACTTC. The chain has TRBV27 and TRBJ2-7; 10 nucleotides match TRBD1. Germline trimming cut 5 bases from V and 5 bases from J; bases unmatched to any gene: 9. The CDR3 loop spans 15 amino acids. In germline, CDR1 is MNHEY, CDR2 SMNVEV (reference sequence).

The chain couples TRBV2 to TRBJ2-1, with a possible D match to TRBD2 (6 bases). The CDR3 is made up of 14 amino acids. Per the germline V gene, CDR1 is SNHLY and CDR2 is FYNNEI. The V gene lost 8 bases and the J gene lost 6 bases, with 17 bases spanning the gap. CDR3 protein: CASGGTDSSNEQFF. CDR3 in DNA: TGTGCCAGCGGGGGGACGGATTCAAGCAATGAGCAGTTCTTC.

The gene calls are TRBV7-6 and TRBJ2-7; D is possibly TRBD1 (6 bases). V was clipped by 5 bases and J by 1 base, with 18 bases between them. CDR3 length: 16 amino acids. Germline V gene data show CDR1 as SGHVS and CDR2 as FNYEAQ. CDR3 sequence reads: CASSAGPPQGSYEQYF. The CDR3 coding sequence is TGTGCCAGCAGCGCTGGGCCCCCGCAGGGGTCCTACGAGCAGTACTTC.